The sequence of this T cell receptor (beta chain) was determined in a study of cytomegalovirus exposure and HLA in healthy donors. With 60 Vbeta and 13 Jbeta primers, the PCR was carried out. Produced via immunoSEQ multiplex PCR; TCRdb's table is partial and in-frame only. Here the sample spans about 160,000 clones, approximately 80% being singletons. V lost 3 bases, J lost 8 bases, and 14 bases lay in between. Germline V gene sequence: CDR1 MNHNS, CDR2 SASEGT. The CDR3 runs 14 residues. This receptor was obtained from a man aged 35 to 55 in good health and CMV-seronegative. The sample taken for sequencing was PBMCs. The V gene is TRBV6-1, the J gene TRBJ2-1, with D perhaps TRBD1 (8 bases). CDR3: CASSDTGGVDEQFF. As DNA, the CDR3 is TGTGCCAGCAGTGATACAGGGGGGGTTGATGAGCAGTTCTTC.